The 21 T cell receptor beta chains presented below share a single source sample, sequenced in a study of blood T cells in healthy people across ages (dated by TCRdb to the mid-2010s). Libraries were built with 5' RACE. Sequencer: Illumina HiSeq 2500. The second PCR ran for roughly 6 to 11 cycles and used a J-beta primer mix along with a sample-barcoded 5' primer. TCRdb's own reprocessing of the public reads used fastp at Q25 and MiXCR and kept productive beta chains. Every distinct CDR3 protein forms one entry, paired with its most common genes and DNA. Within this sample are more than 700,000 distinct CDR3 sequences, with about 42% of them counted one time only. The biggest ten clones account for 15% to 20% of the sample. The source material was blood. The receptor source for this set is an elderly man in good health.

The chain recombines TRBV21-1 with TRBJ2-5. The J call may not be correct, given that the DNA end is closer to TRBJ2-7. TRBV21-1 has pseudogene status. CDR3 size: 14 residues. The CDR3, as DNA: TGTGCCAGCAGAATTTCGTCGCAGCGCAACGAGCAGTACTTC. Residues: CASRISSQRNEQYF.

This clonotype has a count of ten or more. The chain combines TRBV20-1 with TRBJ2-7, with TRBD1 matching 10 bases. Germline loops: CDR1 DFQATT, CDR2 SNEGSKA (reference sequence). Germline trimming cut 3 bases from V and 9 bases from J; bases unmatched to any gene: 11. This CDR3 is 14 amino acids long. The CDR3 region has the DNA TGCAGTGCTAGTGGGGACAGGGGATTTAAGCGGCAGTACTTC. It yields the protein CSASGDRGFKRQYF.

Worth noting for this clonotype: A much larger clone differs from this one at a single base, so this may be a read error. The rearrangement joins TRBV14 to TRBJ2-1; possibly TRBD2 for D (6 bases). Looked up from germline, CDR1 is SGHDN and CDR2 is FVKESK. V dropped 7 bases and J dropped 3 bases, with 16 bases sitting between them. The CDR3 loop spans 15 amino acids. Written as DNA, the CDR3 is TGTGCCAGCAACCCACTGGCGGGGATCTACAATGAGCAGTTCTTC. It is translated as CASNPLAGIYNEQFF.

This clonotype was detected only a few times. J is TRBJ1-1 and V is TRBV10-3; 12 nucleotides agree with TRBD1. Per germline, CDR1 ENHRY and CDR2 SYGVKD. The V gene end was trimmed by 6 bases and the J gene end by 6 bases; junction bases not matched to a gene: 11. This CDR3 has 16 residues. CDR3 in amino acids: CAIRDRDRGLESEAFF. DNA for the CDR3: TGTGCCATCAGGGACCGGGACAGGGGGCTAGAGTCTGAAGCTTTCTTT.

The chain combines TRBV18 with TRBJ1-3; 9 bases are a match to TRBD1. CDR1 is KGHSH and CDR2 is LQKENI in the germline V gene. With 4 bases clipped from V and 0 bases from J, the junction kept 4 bases outside the gene matches. The CDR3 spans 16 residues. Written as DNA, the CDR3 is TGTGCCAGCTCACATCCGGGACAGGGCTCTGGAAACACCATATATTTT. Protein sequence: CASSHPGQGSGNTIYF.

The chain couples TRBV5-1 to TRBJ2-2, with D unclear. V was shortened by 4 bases and J by 4 bases, with 14 bases between the two germline ends. This CDR3 is 15 amino acids long. Germline loops: CDR1 SGHRS, CDR2 YFSETQ. The CDR3 region has the DNA TGCGCCAGCAGCCCCCGCGAGGATGGCACCGGGGAGCTGTTTTTT. Its translation is CASSPREDGTGELFF.

This clonotype was detected only a few times. The CDR3 loop reads CASSFGGAGDNEQFF. CDR3 nucleotides: TGTGCCAGCAGCTTTGGCGGAGCGGGAGACAATGAGCAGTTCTTC. The V gene is TRBV7-2, the J gene TRBJ2-1; 8 positions agree with TRBD2. The CDR3 has 15 amino acids. CDR1 and CDR2 from the germline V gene are SGHTA and FQGNSA. With 3 bases clipped from V and 5 bases from J, the junction kept 6 bases outside the gene matches.

The chain joins TRBV28 to TRBJ1-5; no firm D call. The length of the CDR3 is 14 residues. Germline V lookup: CDR1 MDHEN, CDR2 SYDVKM. Deletions cut 5 bases from V and 6 bases from J, with 14 bases between. For the CDR3, the DNA is TGTGCCAGCAGTCCCACATGGGGTGGTCAGCCCCAGCATTTT. Residues: CASSPTWGGQPQHF.

The chain has TRBV20-1 and TRBJ2-7, with unresolved D. V shed 4 bases and J shed 2 bases, with 21 bases lying between them. The CDR3 runs 16 residues. The V gene's germline CDR1 is DFQATT and CDR2 SNEGSKA (reference sequence). This CDR3 reads CSATPYRAHGTYEQYF. CDR3 nucleotides: TGCAGTGCTACGCCTTATCGGGCGCATGGGACCTACGAGCAGTACTTC.

This clonotype occurred a few times. The chain is built from TRBV28 and TRBJ2-1; 8 nucleotides match TRBD1. Germline loops: CDR1 MDHEN, CDR2 SYDVKM. The CDR3 consists of 14 residues. The trim removed 5 bases at V and 6 bases at J, leaving 6 bases unmatched. CDR3 amino acids: CASSAGQEANEQFF. The CDR3, as DNA: TGTGCCAGCAGTGCGGGACAGGAGGCCAATGAGCAGTTCTTC. Using reference TRBV28 and TRBJ2-1 for the parts outside the CDR3, the full variable domain is DVKVTQSSRYLVKRTGEKVFLECVQDMDHENMFWYRQDPGLGLRLIYFSYDVKMKEKGDIPEGYSVSREKKERFSLILESASTNQTSMYLCASSAGQEANEQFFGPGTRLTVL.

This chain uses TRBV9 with TRBJ2-3, with TRBD2 matching over 13 bases. Trimming cost V 4 bases and J 5 bases; bases outside gene matches: 10. CDR3 size: 17 residues. Germline CDR1 is SGDLS and CDR2 is YYNGEE. The CDR3 loop reads CASSSRTSGSMEDTQYF. CDR3 sequence (DNA): TGTGCCAGCAGCTCCAGGACTAGCGGGAGTATGGAAGATACGCAGTATTTT. Using reference TRBV9 and TRBJ2-3 for the parts outside the CDR3, the full variable domain is DSGVTQTPKHLITATGQRVTLRCSPRSGDLSVYWYQQSLDQGLQFLIQYYNGEERAKGNILERFSAQQFPDLHSELNLSSLELGDSALYFCASSSRTSGSMEDTQYFGPGTRLTVL.

This clonotype was picked up one time. The gene calls are TRBV28 and TRBJ2-5; TRBD2 is a possible D gene (5 bases). V was cut by 3 bases and J by 2 bases, with 10 bases left in between. This CDR3 has 14 residues. CDR1 is MDHEN and CDR2 is SYDVKM in the germline V gene. This CDR3 reads CASSLEALQETQYF. In nucleotides, the CDR3 is TGTGCCAGCAGTTTGGAGGCACTGCAAGAGACCCAGTACTTC.

The CDR3 sequence is CSAGKQGLQETQYF. In nucleotides, the CDR3 is TGCAGTGCGGGAAAACAGGGGCTTCAAGAGACCCAGTACTTC. The chain has TRBV20-1 and TRBJ2-5; 7 bases fit TRBD1. Looked up from germline, CDR1 is DFQATT and CDR2 is SNEGSKA (reference sequence). This CDR3 has 14 amino acids. V shed 6 bases and J 2 bases; nucleotides not matched to a gene: 9.

This clonotype occurred many times. V usage is TRBV4-2 and J usage is TRBJ2-1; 11 bases line up with TRBD2. Germline values: CDR1 LGHNA, CDR2 YNFKEQ. The trim removed 1 base at V and 4 bases at J, leaving 0 bases unmatched. This CDR3 spans 15 amino acids. The CDR3 reads CASSQVAGGYNEQFF. In DNA form, the CDR3 reads TGTGCCAGCAGCCAAGTAGCGGGAGGGTACAATGAGCAGTTCTTC.

A few counts support this clonotype. A much more abundant neighbour one base away suggests this may be a read error. The CDR3 loop is CSARARAESSYNEQYF. The CDR3 DNA reads as TGCAGTGCTAGAGCCCGAGCGGAGAGCTCCTACAATGAGCAGTACTTC. The genes are TRBV20-1 and TRBJ2-1; perhaps TRBD2 as D (5 bases). The J call may be faulty, since TRBJ2-7 better matches the DNA end. The CDR3 covers 16 residues. The germline CDR1 and CDR2 sequences are DFQATT and SNEGSKA (reference sequence).

V usage is TRBV27 and J usage is TRBJ1-2; D call uncertain. CDR1 MNHEY and CDR2 SMNVEV come from the germline V gene (reference sequence). CDR3 size: 13 residues. V was cut by 5 bases and J by 4 bases, with 11 bases left in between. CDR3 nucleotides: TGTGCCAGCAGTGTCGGGCCTCTCTATGGCTACACCTTC. Amino acid sequence: CASSVGPLYGYTF.

This CDR3 is CASSLIGSRADTQYF. CDR3 nucleotide sequence: TGCGCCAGCAGCTTGATAGGTAGCCGGGCAGATACGCAGTATTTT. J is TRBJ2-3 and V is TRBV5-1; D is unresolved. The CDR3 totals 15 residues. Germline-derived CDR1 and CDR2 are SGHRS and YFSETQ. The V gene lost 1 base and the J gene lost 4 bases, with 13 bases spanning the gap.

This CDR3 is CSARDGGAPTDTQYF. In DNA, the CDR3 is TGCAGTGCTAGAGACGGGGGGGCCCCCACAGATACGCAGTATTTT. The chain couples TRBV20-1 to TRBJ2-3, with 8 bases lining up with TRBD2. Trimming removed 0 bases from V and 2 bases from J; junction bases left unmatched: 4. There are 15 residues in the CDR3. Germline CDR1 and CDR2: DFQATT and SNEGSKA (reference sequence).

The chain uses TRBV6-6 and TRBJ2-7; tentatively, D is TRBD1 (6 bases). With 7 bases removed from V and 0 bases from J, the gap between germline ends came to 16 bases. Germline V CDR1 and CDR2: MNHNY, SVGAGI (reference sequence). The CDR3 consists of 15 residues. CDR3 sequence: CASNDHRDNSYEQYF. Written as DNA, the CDR3 is TGTGCCAGCAACGACCACCGGGACAACTCCTACGAGCAGTACTTC.

The chain recombines TRBV4-1 with TRBJ2-2, with D unclear. The CDR3 extends over 13 amino acids. The V gene lost 6 bases and the J gene lost 5 bases, with 10 bases spanning the gap. Germline values: CDR1 MGHRA, CDR2 YSYEKL. CDR3 residues: CASSSLGTGELFF. The CDR3 DNA sequence: TGCGCCAGCAGTTCCCTGGGGACCGGGGAGCTGTTTTTT.

This clonotype was counted many times. A single base separates this from a much larger clone, so it may be a read error. This chain joins TRBV29-1 and TRBJ2-5; perhaps TRBD2 as D (6 bases). Trimming removed 6 bases from V and 11 bases from J, with 25 bases in between. The germline gives CDR1 SQVTM, CDR2 ANQGSEA. The CDR3 is 14 amino acids. In nucleotides, the CDR3 is TGCAGCGTCCTGCCTCCGGGACTTCCGAATGAGCAGTACTTC. Its translation: CSVLPPGLPNEQYF.